The next 25 T cell receptor beta chains were all read from a single sample in a study of blood T cell repertoires in COVID-19. The protocol was immunoSEQ multiplex PCR, while the TCRdb copy is restricted to in-frame clones and leaves out a portion. In the table there are 60,000 or so clones, over 70% of which are singletons. Sequenced sample: peripheral blood. Source of these receptors: a man aged 25-45 years with COVID-19, enrolled during active disease.

The chain joins TRBV30 to TRBJ1-6, with TRBD1 matching 8 bases. J gave up 7 bases and V 4 bases, and 3 bases lay outside the gene matches. The V gene's germline CDR1 is GTSNPN and CDR2 SVGIG (reference sequence). The CDR3 runs to 13 residues. DNA for the CDR3: TGTGCCTGGACAGGGGGCCCCAATTCACCCCTCCACTTT. Protein: CAWTGGPNSPLHF.

This clone was seen more than once but under ten times. The chain joins TRBV7-2 to TRBJ1-2; the match to TRBD1 covers 8 bases. V lost 4 bases to trimming and J lost 4 bases; unmatched junction nucleotides: 5. This CDR3 region has 14 residues. Germline V gene lookup returns CDR1 SGHTA and CDR2 FQGNSA. CDR3 residues: CASSSDRVAYGYTF. The DNA of the CDR3 is TGTGCCAGCAGCTCGGACAGGGTTGCCTATGGCTACACCTTC.

This chain connects TRBV18 to TRBJ2-4, with a possible D match to TRBD2 (5 bases). CDR1 and CDR2 from the germline V gene are KGHSH and LQKENI. The CDR3 consists of 15 residues. V lost 6 bases, J lost 1 base, and 13 bases lay in between. The DNA for the CDR3 is TGTGCCAGCTCGCCTGAGGGAGAGGCCAAAAACATTCAGTACTTC. This gives the protein CASSPEGEAKNIQYF.

The rearrangement joins TRBV7-2 to TRBJ1-1; D is possibly TRBD1 (5 bases). The CDR3 covers 13 residues. Germline CDR1 reads SGHTA; CDR2 reads FQGNSA. V shed 8 bases and J shed 4 bases, with 14 bases lying between them. The CDR3 DNA reads TGTGCCAGCTGTTTACGGGGGGGCACTGAAGCTTTCTTT. This sequence encodes CASCLRGGTEAFF.

This chain links TRBV10-2 with TRBJ1-1, with TRBD1 identical over 10 bases. Germline CDR1 is WSHSY and CDR2 is SAAADI. The CDR3 is 14 residues long. With V trimmed by 6 bases and J by 1 base, 2 bases remained unmatched. DNA for the CDR3: TGCGCCAGCAGGGGACAGGGGAAGAACACTGAAGCTTTCTTT. Protein sequence: CASRGQGKNTEAFF.

This clone was seen just once. The V and J genes are TRBV5-1 and TRBJ2-7, with 15 bases aligning to TRBD2. From germline, CDR1 is SGHRS and CDR2 YFSETQ. Germline trimming cut 4 bases from V and 7 bases from J; bases unmatched to any gene: 3. The CDR3 runs to 14 residues. This CDR3 is CASSPGTSGGEQYF. The DNA for the CDR3 is TGCGCCAGCAGCCCAGGGACTAGCGGGGGGGAGCAGTACTTC. The full variable domain, with the rest looked up from reference TRBV5-1 and TRBJ2-7, is KAGVTQTPRYLIKTRGQQVTLSCSPISGHRSVSWYQQTPGQGLQFLFEYFSETQRNKGNFPGRFSGRQFSNSRSEMNVSTLELGDSALYLCASSPGTSGGEQYFGPGTRLTVT.

The rearrangement joins TRBV28 to TRBJ1-1; a possible D gene is TRBD1 (6 bases). The V end lost 4 bases, the J end lost 3 bases, and 24 bases lay between the germline ends. Germline V gene data show CDR1 as MDHEN and CDR2 as SYDVKM. The CDR3 has 18 amino acids. CDR3: CASSSTIGGQGIYTEAFF. CDR3 bases: TGTGCCAGCAGTTCCACCATCGGGGGGCAGGGGATTTACACTGAAGCTTTCTTT.

Only a few counts were recorded for this clone. The chain joins TRBV5-1 to TRBJ2-7, with D hard to call. The CDR3 length is 14 residues. Looked up from germline, CDR1 is SGHRS and CDR2 is YFSETQ. The V end lost 0 bases, the J end lost 1 base, and 8 bases lay between the germline ends. CDR3 amino acids: CASSLDYFSYEQYF. Written as DNA, the CDR3 is TGCGCCAGCAGCTTGGATTACTTTTCCTACGAGCAGTACTTC.

The genes are TRBV28 and TRBJ1-1; D possibly corresponds to TRBD1 (6 bases). Germline loops: CDR1 MDHEN, CDR2 SYDVKM. The CDR3 spans 12 residues. The ends were cut back, 10 bases at V and 8 bases at J, with 17 bases in the middle. In DNA, the CDR3 is TGTGCCATACTCCCGGGGGGGCGGGAAGCTTTCTTT. Its translation: CAILPGGREAFF.

CDR3 in DNA: TGTGCCAGCAGCCTCACGGGGGGAACGTACGAGCAGTACTTC. It yields the protein CASSLTGGTYEQYF. V gene TRBV7-8 combines with J gene TRBJ2-7, with 7 bases fitting TRBD2. Germline V gives CDR1 SGHVS, CDR2 FQNEAQ. After removal of 5 bases from V and 4 bases from J, the junction contained 8 bases not matched to a gene. This CDR3 spans 14 amino acids.

This clone was picked up one time. The rearrangement joins TRBV28 to TRBJ2-6; D remains ambiguous. The CDR3 runs to 14 residues. Trimming cost V 4 bases and J 4 bases, with 8 bases left between them. From germline, CDR1 is MDHEN and CDR2 SYDVKM. The CDR3: CASSSLVGANVLTF. CDR3 bases: TGTGCCAGCAGTTCCCTTGTCGGGGCCAACGTCCTGACTTTC.

The chain has TRBV25-1 and TRBJ2-6, with 8 bases matching TRBD2. V trimming: 4 bases; J trimming: 2 bases; junction bases outside the gene matches: 1. The CDR3 runs to 15 residues. Germline values: CDR1 MGHDK, CDR2 SYGVNS. The CDR3 nucleotides read TGTGCCAGCAGTGCCGGGAGGGCTGGGGCCAACGTCCTGACTTTC. Protein product: CASSAGRAGANVLTF.

The J gene is TRBJ2-3, the V gene TRBV7-9; 12 bases line up with TRBD2. The junction had 6 bases not matched to a gene; V was cut back by 5 bases and J by 3 bases. This CDR3 comprises 16 residues. Germline values: CDR1 SEHNR, CDR2 FQNEAQ (reference sequence). CDR3 region: CASSMTSGRSTDTQYF. The CDR3 coding sequence is TGTGCCAGCAGCATGACTAGCGGGAGATCGACAGATACGCAGTATTTT.

There are many counts of this clone. The V gene is TRBV10-3, the J gene TRBJ1-6, with D perhaps TRBD1 (5 bases). This CDR3 contains 14 residues. Germline-derived CDR1 and CDR2 are ENHRY and SYGVKD. The V gene lost 6 bases and the J gene lost 10 bases, with 16 bases spanning the gap. Here the CDR3 DNA reads TGTGCCATCAGCATCGACAGTCTTACGTCACCCCTCCACTTT. Translated, it gives CAISIDSLTSPLHF.

The gene calls are TRBV10-3 and TRBJ1-4; 12 bases are a match to TRBD1. CDR1 is ENHRY, CDR2 SYGVKD, per germline. The trim removed 4 bases at V and 8 bases at J, leaving 5 bases unmatched. The CDR3 totals 15 residues. CDR3 sequence (DNA): TGTGCCATCAGTGGGGGGGACAGGGGGCGCGAAAAACTGTTTTTT. This translates into CAISGGDRGREKLFF.

J is TRBJ1-1 and V is TRBV24-1, with TRBD1 identical over 8 bases. This CDR3 has 14 residues. J gave up 1 base and V 8 bases, and 5 bases lay outside the gene matches. Germline loops: CDR1 KGHDR, CDR2 SFDVKD. CDR3 coding DNA: TGTGCCACCACAAAAGGGACAGGGAACACTGAAGCTTTCTTT. This encodes CATTKGTGNTEAFF.

By share, this clone ranks as medium-sized. The chain employs TRBV2 and TRBJ2-1; TRBD2 matches at 11 bases. From germline, CDR1 is SNHLY and CDR2 FYNNEI. V lost 2 bases to trimming and J lost 2 bases; unmatched junction nucleotides: 11. The CDR3 contains 19 residues. The CDR3 DNA sequence: TGTGCCAGCAGTGAATCGTTACGTACTAGCGGGAGTACCTACAATGAGCAGTTCTTC. Translation: CASSESLRTSGSTYNEQFF. Drawing the rest from reference TRBV2 and TRBJ2-1, the complete variable domain is EPEVTQTPSHQVTQMGQEVILRCVPISNHLYFYWYRQILGQKVEFLVSFYNNEISEKSEIFDDQFSVERPDGSNFTLKIRSTKLEDSAMYFCASSESLRTSGSTYNEQFFGPGTRLTVL.

V is TRBV24-1 and J is TRBJ2-6; no definite D call. The CDR3 contains 13 residues. The V end was cut by 7 bases, the J end by 2 bases, with 5 bases between. Germline assignment: CDR1 KGHDR and CDR2 SFDVKD. The CDR3 sequence is CATSLTGANVLTF. CDR3 in DNA: TGTGCCACCAGCCTTACTGGGGCCAACGTCCTGACTTTC.

This clone has just a few counts. The chain couples TRBV9 to TRBJ1-4; no reliable D call. CDR3 length: 14 residues. The ends were cut back, 0 bases at V and 2 bases at J, with 5 bases in the middle. Germline assignment: CDR1 SGDLS and CDR2 YYNGEE. As DNA, the CDR3 is TGTGCCAGCAGCGTAGGAGGGACTAATGAAAAACTGTTTTTT. This gives the protein CASSVGGTNEKLFF. Together with reference TRBV9 and TRBJ1-4, the CDR3 gives the full variable domain: DSGVTQTPKHLITATGQRVTLRCSPRSGDLSVYWYQQSLDQGLQFLIQYYNGEERAKGNILERFSAQQFPDLHSELNLSSLELGDSALYFCASSVGGTNEKLFFGSGTQLSVL.

CDR3 coding DNA: TGTGCCAGCAGCTTTGACAGGGGGCCAAAACCTTACGAGCAGTACTTC. Its translation: CASSFDRGPKPYEQYF. This chain joins TRBV5-4 and TRBJ2-7, with TRBD1 identical over 10 bases. This CDR3 spans 16 amino acids. Germline trimming cut 2 bases from V and 4 bases from J; bases unmatched to any gene: 9. In germline, CDR1 is SGHNT, CDR2 YYREEE (reference sequence).

J is TRBJ1-5 and V is TRBV27; possible D gene TRBD1, 6 bases. Germline V gives CDR1 MNHEY, CDR2 SMNVEV (reference sequence). The CDR3 sequence is 15 residues long. V shed 4 bases and J shed 6 bases, with 16 bases lying between them. The CDR3 protein is CASSSTGAGGQPQHF. DNA of the CDR3: TGTGCCAGCAGTTCGACGGGGGCGGGGGGTCAGCCCCAGCATTTT.

V and J are TRBV5-1 and TRBJ1-2, with a tentative D call TRBD1 (5 bases). V was pared by 4 bases and J by 4 bases, with 14 bases between. Per germline, CDR1 SGHRS and CDR2 YFSETQ. This CDR3 contains 14 residues. CDR3 residues: CASSGGLGGYGYTF. As DNA, the CDR3 is TGCGCCAGCAGCGGGGGACTCGGGGGCTATGGCTACACCTTC.

V and J are TRBV28 and TRBJ1-2; 12 positions agree with TRBD1. The V segment lost 4 bases and the J segment 3 bases; nucleotides outside the gene matches: 6. This CDR3 contains 16 residues. In germline, CDR1 is MDHEN, CDR2 SYDVKM. The CDR3 loop is CASSYTGTGGDYGYTF. The CDR3 DNA is TGTGCCAGCAGTTATACCGGGACAGGGGGCGACTATGGCTACACCTTC.

In this sample, this clone turned up once. The chain joins TRBV6-5 to TRBJ2-3; 8 bases are shared with TRBD1. This CDR3 is built from 14 residues. Germline trimming cut 6 bases from V and 6 bases from J; bases unmatched to any gene: 8. CDR1 is MNHEY, CDR2 SVGAGI, per germline. The CDR3 protein is CASSYRGRVDTQYF. As DNA, the CDR3 is TGTGCCAGCAGCTACAGGGGGAGAGTGGATACGCAGTATTTT.

The genes are TRBV4-3 and TRBJ2-3; 7 nucleotides line up with TRBD2. This CDR3 spans 15 amino acids. The germline gives CDR1 LGHNA, CDR2 YSLEER. The V gene end was trimmed by 0 bases and the J gene end by 1 base; junction bases not matched to a gene: 1. CDR3 coding DNA: TGCGCCAGCAGCCAAGATCGGGGGGGCACAGATACGCAGTATTTT. Protein sequence: CASSQDRGGTDTQYF.